This TCR beta chain was identified during a study of blood T cell repertoires in COVID-19. Study at large: PBMCs, B-cell-depleted T cells, or T cells were the source of the cDNA or gDNA that made up the material.

Germline-derived CDR1 and CDR2 are LNHDA and SQIVND (reference sequence). V lost 4 bases to trimming and J lost 1 base, with 10 bases between them. The CDR3 has 15 residues. In the authors' workflow: Amplifying reference gene primers gave estimates of nucleated cell counts. Clones were read by immunoSEQ multiplex PCR, and TCRdb kept only the in-frame ones, dropping some. V, J and clone size are those of that table, while D and trimming were read from the DNA. Found here are approximately 41,000 clones, roughly 90% of them singletons; the top ten hold about 9.2%. The TCR originated in an elderly woman with active COVID-19. V usage is TRBV19 and J usage is TRBJ1-4; D is unclear. Source material: peripheral blood. The CDR3: CASSKQSKTNEKLFF. In DNA, the CDR3 is TGTGCCAGTAGTAAACAGAGTAAAACTAATGAAAAACTGTTTTTT.